A single sample is the source of the 26 T cell receptor beta chains below, sequenced in a study of T cells after yellow fever vaccination. TCRdb re-called the 5' RACE reads through MiXCR, storing one row per CDR3 protein. The table shows about 360,000 distinct CDR3 sequences, with 6.2% occurring only once. The specimen was PBMCs, collected 5 days after the yellow fever booster vaccination. The receptors were sampled from a man aged 25 to 40 who received the YFV17D yellow fever vaccine.

The chain is built from TRBV5-1 and TRBJ2-7; 8 bases are a match to TRBD2. V lost 3 bases to trimming and J lost 3 bases; unmatched junction nucleotides: 11. Germline CDR1 SGHRS, CDR2 YFSETQ. CDR3 length: 16 residues. The CDR3 is CASSSGGGGKDYEQYF. CDR3 sequence (DNA): TGCGCCAGCAGCTCCGGGGGGGGGGGCAAAGACTACGAGCAGTACTTC. Combining the CDR3 with reference TRBV5-1 and TRBJ2-7 gives the whole variable domain KAGVTQTPRYLIKTRGQQVTLSCSPISGHRSVSWYQQTPGQGLQFLFEYFSETQRNKGNFPGRFSGRQFSNSRSEMNVSTLELGDSALYLCASSSGGGGKDYEQYFGPGTRLTVT.

This clonotype was counted at least ten times. This chain connects TRBV28 to TRBJ2-1; D unclear. This CDR3 has 13 residues. Germline V gene sequence: CDR1 MDHEN, CDR2 SYDVKM. V was shortened by 5 bases and J by 0 bases, with 5 bases between the two germline ends. The CDR3 reads CASSPSSYNEQFF. The DNA for the CDR3 is TGTGCCAGCAGTCCGAGCTCCTACAATGAGCAGTTCTTC.

There are many counts of this clonotype. The CDR3 region is CASSQVGTDEQYF. DNA of the CDR3: TGTGCCAGCAGCCAAGTGGGGACAGACGAGCAGTACTTC. The V call is TRBV3-1, the J call TRBJ2-7, with 7 bases fitting TRBD1. J lost 5 bases, V lost 1 base, and 2 bases had no gene match. CDR1 LGHDT and CDR2 YNNKEL come from the germline V gene (reference sequence). This CDR3 is built from 13 residues.

Many counts were recorded for this clonotype. The rearrangement joins TRBV25-1 to TRBJ1-2, with a weak D call TRBD1 (5 bases). Trimming shortened V by 10 bases and J by 0 bases, and 9 bases separated the two germline ends. Germline V CDR1 and CDR2: MGHDK, SYGVNS. The CDR3 contains 12 residues. CDR3 loop: CATRDPNYGYTF. The DNA of the CDR3 is TGTGCCACCAGGGACCCTAACTATGGCTACACCTTC.

This clonotype was observed at least ten times. The chain is built from TRBV5-1 and TRBJ2-5; 7 bases map to TRBD1. The CDR3 loop spans 15 amino acids. The V gene's germline CDR1 is SGHRS and CDR2 YFSETQ. V shed 3 bases and J 4 bases; nucleotides not matched to a gene: 9. The CDR3 bases are TGCGCCAGCAGCTCACCCCCGGGACAGCTAGAGACCCAGTACTTC. This codes for CASSSPPGQLETQYF.

In the case of this clonotype: Because it lacks the conserved phenylalanine or tryptophan at the end, this CDR3 is likely a read error. The chain links TRBV7-2 to TRBJ2-7, with unresolved D. The CDR3 is made up of 14 amino acids. Germline CDR1 SGHTA, CDR2 FQGNSA. The germline V and J ends were trimmed by 1 base and 0 bases, with 7 bases remaining between them. CDR3 sequence: CASSLGASSYEQYS. The CDR3 coding sequence is TGTGCCAGCAGCTTAGGAGCCAGCTCCTACGAGCAGTACTCC.

This clonotype was recorded many times. The V call is TRBV20-1, the J call TRBJ2-1, with D maybe TRBD1 (6 bases). The CDR3 length is 16 residues. Trimming took off 4 bases at V and 3 bases at J, with 19 bases between the two ends. CDR1 DFQATT and CDR2 SNEGSKA come from the germline V gene (reference sequence). CDR3 loop: CSATDLQGGSYNEQFF. The CDR3 DNA is TGCAGTGCTACCGACCTACAGGGTGGGAGCTACAATGAGCAGTTCTTC.

The sample holds one count of this clonotype. V gene TRBV4-2 combines with J gene TRBJ2-5, with D possibly TRBD2 on 5 matching bases. V was cut by 0 bases and J by 3 bases, with 11 bases left in between. CDR1 and CDR2 from the germline V gene are LGHNA and YNFKEQ. This CDR3 has 15 amino acids. CDR3 DNA: TGTGCCAGCAGCCAAGATTTCGAGGGAGAAGAGACCCAGTACTTC. It specifies CASSQDFEGEETQYF.

The chain employs TRBV5-1 and TRBJ2-7; D is undetermined. The CDR3 length is 16 residues. The germline gives CDR1 SGHRS, CDR2 YFSETQ. V lost 0 bases and J lost 0, with 13 bases in between. For the CDR3, the DNA is TGCGCCAGCAGCTTGGCCGGGCAGCCCAACTCCTACGAGCAGTACTTC. This translates into CASSLAGQPNSYEQYF.

The chain joins TRBV11-2 to TRBJ2-6, with 9 bases fitting TRBD1. V was clipped by 1 base and J by 0 bases; unmatched bases: 10. CDR3 length equals 20 residues. Germline loops: CDR1 SGHAT, CDR2 FQNNGV. The CDR3 here is CASSLGFGGTGFSGANVLTF. CDR3 DNA sequence: TGTGCCAGCAGCTTAGGGTTTGGGGGGACAGGGTTCTCTGGGGCCAACGTCCTGACTTTC.

This clonotype was seen only a few times. This chain links TRBV14 with TRBJ2-7; 9 nucleotides align to TRBD1. The J segment lost 6 bases and the V segment lost 4 bases, leaving 7 bases of the junction unmatched. Germline V CDR1 and CDR2: SGHDN, FVKESK. The CDR3 extends over 14 amino acids. DNA for the CDR3: TGTGCCAGCAGCCGGGCCGGGACAGGGTCCGAGCAGTACTTC. The encoded protein is CASSRAGTGSEQYF. Variable domain in full (rest from reference TRBV14 and TRBJ2-7): EAGVTQFPSHSVIEKGQTVTLRCDPISGHDNLYWYRRVMGKEIKFLLHFVKESKQDESGMPNNRFLAERTGGTYSTLKVQPAELEDSGVYFCASSRAGTGSEQYFGPGTRLTVT.

This clonotype was picked up a small number of times. The genes are TRBV19 and TRBJ2-7; D is undetermined. Germline lookup yields CDR1 LNHDA and CDR2 SQIVND (reference sequence). This CDR3 is 13 amino acids long. Between the trimmed V and J ends, which lost 1 base and 7 bases, there was a span of 11 bases. The CDR3 DNA sequence: TGTGCCAGTAGTATAGGAAAAGAGATGGAGCAGTACTTC. Its translation is CASSIGKEMEQYF.

The rearrangement links TRBV20-1 to TRBJ2-1; no clear D gene. Germline-derived CDR1 and CDR2 are DFQATT and SNEGSKA (reference sequence). Trimming cost V 3 bases and J 2 bases, with 8 bases left between them. The CDR3 loop spans 13 amino acids. This CDR3 reads CSASGLTYNEQFF. The DNA of the CDR3 is TGCAGTGCTAGCGGTCTTACCTACAATGAGCAGTTCTTC.

Only a few counts were recorded for this clonotype. This chain links TRBV5-1 with TRBJ2-7; the match to TRBD1 covers 8 bases. Germline assignment: CDR1 SGHRS and CDR2 YFSETQ. The CDR3 is 14 amino acids. The J segment lost 4 bases and the V segment lost 4 bases, leaving 7 bases of the junction unmatched. DNA for the CDR3: TGCGCCAGCAGCGCGACAGGGGTTAATTACGAGCAGTACTTC. This gives the protein CASSATGVNYEQYF.

Regarding this clonotype: Its ends do not fully match the called genes, so a read error is possible. The V call is TRBV6-2 or TRBV6-3, the J call TRBJ1-5; 8 bases are shared with TRBD1. Germline V gives CDR1 MNHEY, CDR2 SVGEGT. CDR3 length: 17 residues. The DNA for the CDR3 is TGTGCCAGCAGTTACTCGATTACCGGACAGGGCAAGCAGCCCCAGCATTTT. Translating it yields CASSYSITGQGKQPQHF.

This chain joins TRBV5-1 and TRBJ2-7; 9 bases match TRBD1. Trimming took 4 bases from V and 4 from J; bases not matched to a gene: 12. Germline values: CDR1 SGHRS, CDR2 YFSETQ. The CDR3 sequence is 16 residues long. The CDR3 DNA sequence: TGCGCCAGCAGCAAAAATCCGACAGGGGGTCTTTACGAGCAGTACTTC. It codes for CASSKNPTGGLYEQYF.

This clonotype was observed a few times. The chain recombines TRBV18 with TRBJ2-1; D not certain. The CDR3 consists of 15 residues. The germline V gene has CDR1 KGHSH and CDR2 LQKENI. V lost 1 base and J 5 bases, leaving 12 bases between the germline ends. Written as DNA, the CDR3 is TGTGCCAGCTCACCACAGGGTTTATCGAACAATGAGCAGTTCTTC. As protein: CASSPQGLSNNEQFF. Full variable domain (remainder filled in from reference TRBV18 and TRBJ2-1): NAGVMQNPRHLVRRRGQEARLRCSPMKGHSHVYWYRQLPEEGLKFMVYLQKENIIDESGMPKERFSAEFPKEGPSILRIQQVVRGDSAAYFCASSPQGLSNNEQFFGPGTRLTVL.

The chain employs TRBV5-1 and TRBJ2-3; 13 bases fit TRBD2. Germline CDR1 and CDR2: SGHRS and YFSETQ. This CDR3 spans 17 amino acids. V dropped 4 bases and J dropped 4; count of bases not matched to a gene: 9. The CDR3 bases are TGCGCCAGCAGCACAGGACTAGCGGGAGTCGGGTCAGATACGCAGTATTTT. It is translated as CASSTGLAGVGSDTQYF.

This clonotype occurred many times. V and J are TRBV7-6 and TRBJ2-2, with 10 bases lining up with TRBD2. The ends lost 3 bases at V and 3 bases at J; junction bases unmatched: 7. Looked up from germline, CDR1 is SGHVS and CDR2 is FNYEAQ. This CDR3 has 17 residues. CDR3 in DNA: TGTGCCAGCAGCTTCGGACTAGCGGAAGGCCACACCGGGGAGCTGTTTTTT. Protein: CASSFGLAEGHTGELFF.

The rearrangement joins TRBV20-1 to TRBJ2-7; D is unclear. Looked up from germline, CDR1 is DFQATT and CDR2 is SNEGSKA (reference sequence). The V end was cut by 4 bases, the J end by 4 bases, with 11 bases between. CDR3 length equals 12 residues. The CDR3 nucleotides are TGCAGTGCTACTCCTCACTTGTACGAGCAGTACTTC. It translates to CSATPHLYEQYF.

The chain employs TRBV6-5 and TRBJ2-1; 7 nucleotides align to TRBD1. J was trimmed by 8 bases and V by 6 bases; bases with no gene match: 4. The CDR3 spans 12 residues. Germline-derived CDR1 and CDR2 are MNHEY and SVGAGI. CDR3 region: CASRRTGYEQFF. CDR3 nucleotide sequence: TGTGCCAGCAGACGGACAGGATATGAGCAGTTCTTC.

This clonotype was detected only a few times. The chain combines TRBV12-3 or TRBV12-4 with TRBJ1-3; no firm D call. The V and J ends lost 5 bases and 15 bases respectively, with 5 bases between them. This CDR3 contains 8 residues. In DNA form, the CDR3 reads TGTGCCAGCAGTGCCCGATATTTT. This sequence encodes CASSARYF.

At least ten counts were recorded for this clonotype. J is TRBJ2-3 and V is TRBV29-1; 12 bases align to TRBD2. The junction had 8 bases not matched to a gene; V was cut back by 1 base and J by 6 bases. The CDR3 has 16 residues. Germline V gene lookup returns CDR1 SQVTM and CDR2 ANQGSEA. The CDR3 bases are TGCAGCGTTGAAGGACTAGCGGGAGAACCGGGGGATACGCAGTATTTT. Its protein is CSVEGLAGEPGDTQYF.

This clonotype was picked up many times. The V gene is TRBV9, the J gene TRBJ2-7; D is unclear. Germline CDR1 and CDR2: SGDLS and YYNGEE. The CDR3 length is 15 residues. V was cut by 0 bases and J by 2 bases, with 12 bases left in between. DNA for the CDR3: TGTGCCAGCAGCGTAGCAGGCGGATCGACCTACGAGCAGTACTTC. Its protein product is CASSVAGGSTYEQYF.

This clonotype came up a few times. The chain links TRBV7-9 to TRBJ2-1, with TRBD2 as a possible D gene (6 bases). Trimming cost V 0 bases and J 7 bases, with 13 bases left between them. Per germline, CDR1 SEHNR and CDR2 FQNEAQ (reference sequence). The CDR3 spans 15 residues. The CDR3 DNA sequence: TGTGCCAGCAGCTTAGCACTCCCCGGGGGAAATGAGCAGTTCTTC. Protein product: CASSLALPGGNEQFF.

The sample holds a few counts of this clonotype. The J gene is TRBJ2-1, the V gene TRBV7-2; 9 nucleotides agree with TRBD1. CDR1 is SGHTA, CDR2 FQGNSA, per germline. The CDR3 spans 15 residues. Germline trimming cut 4 bases from V and 5 bases from J; bases unmatched to any gene: 6. The CDR3, as DNA: TGTGCCAGCAGCTCGTACAGGGGGCGGGACAATGAGCAGTTCTTC. Residues: CASSSYRGRDNEQFF.